The clone carrying this T cell receptor beta chain was seen more than once but under ten times. Its antigen is still unknown. Focal radiation and CTLA-4 blockade (ipilimumab) were tested in chemo-refractory metastatic non-small-cell lung cancer patients. Germline V lookup: CDR1 SGDLS, CDR2 YYNGEE. Trimming stripped 0 bases from V and 6 bases from J, with 12 bases between. CDR3 length equals 14 residues. The data belong to a study of radiotherapy plus CTLA-4 blockade in lung cancer. About the study: Among enrolled patients, roughly 18% responded and around 30% achieved disease control.

Some clones are missing from TCRdb's copy, which holds only in-frame ones; the method was immunoSEQ multiplex PCR. This table has about 51,000 clones, roughly three quarters appearing once. Study-level points and caveats: The authors reported that early blood T cell clone dynamics, with interferon-beta, best predicted response. Blood-borne expansion of tumor-derived TCR clones followed radiotherapy plus ipilimumab.

Sequencing was performed on peripheral blood, taken from a patient treated with radiotherapy plus ipilimumab. This TCR derives from a human donor with non-small cell lung cancer who had a complete response to radiotherapy plus ipilimumab. This chain joins TRBV9 and TRBJ1-1; D is possibly TRBD1 (5 bases). In nucleotides, the CDR3 is TGTGCCAGCAGCGTAGCTCAGGGTTTCGCTGAAGCTTTCTTT. Translated: CASSVAQGFAEAFF.